Described below is a single TCR beta chain sequence and its context. This record comes from a study of blood T cell repertoires in COVID-19. Study in general: COVID-19 samples from acute and convalescent phases originated in the United States, Italy and Spain.

Source study methods: By means of reference gene primer amplification, nucleated cell counts were estimated. Produced via immunoSEQ multiplex PCR; TCRdb's table is partial and in-frame only. The DNA gave D and trimming, while V, J and clone size come from that table. Of 100,000 to 150,000 clones in the sample, approximately 82% were seen once. Looked up from germline, CDR1 is LGHNA and CDR2 is YSLEER. V was clipped by 0 bases and J by 2 bases, with 15 bases between them. This CDR3 has 17 residues. The specimen was peripheral blood. V is TRBV4-3 and J is TRBJ2-3, with D maybe TRBD1 (5 bases). The source of this sequence is an elderly man with active or convalescent COVID-19. CDR3 DNA: TGCGCCAGCAGCCAAGAGGTCACAAGGACAAACACAGATACGCAGTATTTT. Its translation is CASSQEVTRTNTDTQYF.